Presented here are 12 T cell receptor beta chains from one specimen sequenced in a study of T cell repertoires in cytomegalovirus infection. TCRdb re-called the reads with MiXCR, one entry per CDR3 protein. Here the sample spans more than 400,000 distinct CDR3 sequences, 26% being singletons. Sequenced: PBMCs. These receptors originate from a human donor in good health (CMV status not recorded). Some clones in this sample may be carry-over from other donors' samples.

The chain employs TRBV27 and TRBJ2-3; D is possibly TRBD2 (5 bases). The CDR3 has 14 residues. V shed 0 bases and J shed 4 bases, with 8 bases lying between them. Per the germline V gene, CDR1 is MNHEY and CDR2 is SMNVEV (reference sequence). The DNA of the CDR3 is TGTGCCAGCAGTTTATCGAGGGCATCAGATACGCAGTATTTT. Amino acids: CASSLSRASDTQYF.

V usage is TRBV7-8 and J usage is TRBJ2-3; TRBD2 aligns across 8 bases. CDR3 length: 14 residues. The V gene end was trimmed by 8 bases and the J gene end by 6 bases; junction bases not matched to a gene: 10. Looked up from germline, CDR1 is SGHVS and CDR2 is FQNEAQ. CDR3 region: CASRPGTSYDTQYF. The CDR3 nucleotides read TGTGCCAGCCGCCCCGGGACTAGTTACGATACGCAGTATTTT.

V and J are TRBV11-2 and TRBJ1-1, with D hard to call. Germline-derived CDR1 and CDR2 are SGHAT and FQNNGV. Trimming stripped 5 bases from V and 7 bases from J, with 14 bases between. The length of the CDR3 is 13 residues. The CDR3 sequence is CASSPDTDGEAFF. CDR3 DNA sequence: TGTGCCAGCAGCCCAGACACGGACGGTGAAGCTTTCTTT. Using reference TRBV11-2 and TRBJ1-1 for the parts outside the CDR3, the full variable domain is EAGVAQSPRYKIIEKRQSVAFWCNPISGHATLYWYQQILGQGPKLLIQFQNNGVVDDSQLPKDRFSAERLKGVDSTLKIQPAKLEDSAVYLCASSPDTDGEAFFGQGTRLTVV.

This clonotype occurred many times. V is TRBV7-2 and J is TRBJ1-1, with 7 bases lining up with TRBD1. V lost 5 bases and J lost 1; bases outside the gene matches: 10. This CDR3 contains 16 residues. Germline CDR1 reads SGHTA; CDR2 reads FQGNSA. The CDR3 spells CASSPKPGQQNTEAFF. Written as DNA, the CDR3 is TGTGCCAGCAGCCCCAAACCGGGACAGCAGAACACTGAAGCTTTCTTT.

This clonotype was seen only a few times. This chain connects TRBV10-3 to TRBJ1-1; D unclear. Trimming cost V 0 bases and J 1 base, with 6 bases left between them. CDR3 length: 14 amino acids. The V gene's germline CDR1 is ENHRY and CDR2 SYGVKD. The CDR3 nucleotides read TGTGCCATCAGTGAGTCAACAAGGAACACTGAAGCTTTCTTT. Protein product: CAISESTRNTEAFF.

The V and J genes are TRBV7-9 and TRBJ1-1; TRBD1 might be the D (6 bases). V was shortened by 9 bases and J by 7 bases, with 18 bases between the two germline ends. In germline, CDR1 is SEHNR, CDR2 FQNEAQ (reference sequence). The CDR3 totals 13 residues. CDR3 DNA sequence: TGTGCCAGTCATCCGGGACACGCCAGTGAAGCTTTCTTT. Translated, it gives CASHPGHASEAFF. The full variable domain, rest sourced from reference TRBV7-9 and TRBJ1-1, is DTGVSQNPRHKITKRGQNVTFRCDPISEHNRLYWYRQTLGQGPEFLTYFQNEAQLEKSRLLSDRFSAERPKGSFSTLEIQRTEQGDSAMYLCASHPGHASEAFFGQGTRLTVV.

The gene calls are TRBV3-1 and TRBJ2-5; D not resolved. Trimming stripped 1 base from V and 2 bases from J, with 8 bases between. The CDR3 covers 14 residues. CDR1 and CDR2 from the germline V gene are LGHDT and YNNKEL (reference sequence). The CDR3 sequence: CASSQGARQETQYF. CDR3 nucleotide sequence: TGTGCCAGCAGCCAAGGGGCACGACAAGAGACCCAGTACTTC.

This chain uses TRBV20-1 with TRBJ2-3; D is undetermined. Deletions cut 0 bases from V and 11 bases from J, with 12 bases between. Germline V gene data show CDR1 as DFQATT and CDR2 as SNEGSKA (reference sequence). The length of the CDR3 is 12 residues. In DNA form, the CDR3 reads TGCAGTGCTAGAGAGGCCAACCAGGTGCAGTATTTT. Its translation: CSAREANQVQYF.

The chain joins TRBV6-2 or TRBV6-3 to TRBJ2-1; tentatively, D is TRBD2 (5 bases). Trimming left V 5 bases short and J 8 bases short, with 16 bases between. CDR1 is MNHEY and CDR2 is SVGEGT in the germline V gene. CDR3 size: 14 residues. CDR3 amino acids: CASSGRGLLDEQFF. The CDR3 region has the DNA TGTGCCAGCAGTGGTAGAGGGTTATTGGATGAGCAGTTCTTC.

The rearrangement joins TRBV9 to TRBJ2-6, with a weak D call TRBD2 (6 bases). The CDR3 extends over 15 amino acids. Germline lookup yields CDR1 SGDLS and CDR2 YYNGEE. Trimming left V 0 bases short and J 3 bases short, with 7 bases between. CDR3 protein: CASSVAGVGANVLTF. In nucleotides, the CDR3 is TGTGCCAGCAGCGTAGCGGGGGTTGGGGCCAACGTCCTGACTTTC.

There are many counts of this clonotype. The CDR3 DNA is TGTGCCAGCGTCTCCGCCCTCGACGCCTACGAGCAGTACTTC. Its translation is CASVSALDAYEQYF. The chain carries TRBV6-2 or TRBV6-3 and TRBJ2-7; unclear D gene. The CDR3 is 14 residues long. The V end lost 8 bases, the J end lost 2 bases, and 16 bases lay between the germline ends. CDR1 and CDR2 (germline): MNHEY, SVGEGT.

CDR3 protein: CASSRGGGAEAFF. The CDR3, as DNA: TGTGCCAGCAGCCGGGGGGGGGGAGCTGAAGCTTTCTTT. The gene calls are TRBV7-6 and TRBJ1-1; D is perhaps TRBD1 (5 bases). Germline assignment: CDR1 SGHVS and CDR2 FNYEAQ. V was clipped by 5 bases and J by 6 bases, with 13 bases between them. The CDR3 runs to 13 residues.